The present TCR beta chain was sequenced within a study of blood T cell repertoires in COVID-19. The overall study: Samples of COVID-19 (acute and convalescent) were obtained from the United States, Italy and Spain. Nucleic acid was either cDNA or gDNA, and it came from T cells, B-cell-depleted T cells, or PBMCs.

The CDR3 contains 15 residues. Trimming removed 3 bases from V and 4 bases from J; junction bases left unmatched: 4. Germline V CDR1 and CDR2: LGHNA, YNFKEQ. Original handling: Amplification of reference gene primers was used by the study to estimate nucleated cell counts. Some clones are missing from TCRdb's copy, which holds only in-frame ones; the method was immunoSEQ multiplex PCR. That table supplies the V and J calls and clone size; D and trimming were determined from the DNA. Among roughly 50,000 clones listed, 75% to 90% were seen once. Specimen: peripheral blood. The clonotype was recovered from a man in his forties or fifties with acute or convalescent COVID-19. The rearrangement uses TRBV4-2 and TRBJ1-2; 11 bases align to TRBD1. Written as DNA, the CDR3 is TGTGCCAGCAGCCAGGACAGGGGGCGAGGCTATGGCTACACCTTC. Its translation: CASSQDRGRGYGYTF.